What follows describes a single T cell receptor (beta chain). It has no known antigen specificity. No per-base quality is available; no much larger clone lies one base away. Reading from cysteine to phenylalanine, the CDR3 counts 17 amino acids. CDR3 DNA only is kept here, 51 bases in frame from base 1. V trim: 5 bases; J trim: 9 bases; unmatched bases: 18. From the germline V gene (reference sequence), CDR1 is LNHDA and CDR2 is SQIVND. The cohort was made up of roughly 670 healthy bone marrow donors. At the time of sampling, all cohort members were nominally healthy, though unrecorded immune exposures were likely present. The donor tested CMV seropositive, placing the donor among the 250 to 350 seropositive members of the cohort. A peripheral blood sample was provided by each donor, and peripheral blood mononuclear cells were used for TCR beta sequencing. The Qiagen DNeasy Blood Extraction Kit was used to extract genomic DNA from the blood cell samples.

This sample is part of a study of cytomegalovirus exposure and HLA in healthy donors (dated by TCRdb to the late 2010s). As for the study more broadly: An earlier analysis of roughly 570 of the donors reported approximately 280 Gb of sequence data and some 110 million unique TCR beta sequences obtained from approximately 180 million T cells. Roughly 300 gigabases of sequencing data and approximately 85 million unique TCR sequences were included in an early release covering under 650 HLA-typed donors. The genetic ancestry cluster associated with self-reported Caucasian donors included about 84% of the approximately 400 genotyped donors. The study aimed to test whether cataloging public T cell receptors could reveal signatures of past pathogen exposure. The study profiled the T cell repertoires of fewer than 850 subjects by immunosequencing and related them to cytomegalovirus serostatus. Along with the 666-subject first cohort, a separate validation cohort of over a hundred different subjects was used. To predict cytomegalovirus infection status, the study brought together high-throughput TCR immunosequencing, statistical association of individual TCRs with disease status, and machine learning. In a later analysis, previously published TCR beta repertoires from 666 donors were re-analyzed and high-resolution HLA genotyping was added so that TCR occurrence patterns could be studied. Rather than drawing on any new phenotypic data, the later analysis identified candidate immune exposures from TCR beta sequences and the way those sequences occurred across donors. In an earlier analysis of more than 550 of the donors, high-throughput TCR beta sequencing was used to judge whether each TCR beta V gene segment behaved as functional or pseudogenic. Donor age, sex, ethnicity and CMV serostatus were compiled together with the repertoire data. Genome-wide SNP genotypes for about 65% of the roughly 700 donors were used in a later genetic analysis, which treated that subset as a discovery cohort. All discovery cohort repertoires had been generated on a single sequencing platform. Both class I and class II loci were covered by HLA typing, at four-digit resolution. Typing coverage varied by locus: about 620-640 donors for A, B, C, DRB1 and DQB1; approximately 520 for DQA1; more than 600 for DPA1; approximately 470 for DPB1. A few DR-DQ haplotypes were handled as single units for association and clustering because linkage in the cohort was strong. Among some 410 genotyped donors of the cohort, an average of about 220,000 unique TCR beta nucleotide sequences was sequenced per donor, of which 15% to 20% were non-productive.

Libraries came from the immunoSEQ multiplex PCR assay. For the multiplex PCR, a mixture combining 60 forward primers for TCR Vbeta segments and 13 reverse primers for TCR Jbeta segments was used. Amplification of the CDR3 region of rearranged TCR beta genes was performed with a multiplex PCR assay on genomic DNA. Amplified TCR beta libraries were sequenced as 87-base-pair reads on the Illumina HiSeq System. Processing in the source paper ran as follows. A later analysis tallied 75 million to 95 million unique TCR beta chains across the 650 to 750 repertoires, and approximately 11 million of those chains were shared by two or more donors. Raw reads were error-corrected and collapsed into unique sequences with a nearest-neighbor algorithm that merged closely related sequences to remove PCR and sequencing errors. Alignment of CDR3 sequences to IMGT reference sequences was used to assign V, D and J gene segments. For a sequence to be retained, a match of at least six nucleotides to both a V gene segment and a J gene segment was required. A rearrangement counted as productive if the CDR3 had no stop codons and remained in frame with V and J, and every other rearrangement counted as non-productive. CDR3 was defined by IMGT convention, running from the second conserved V-encoded cysteine to the conserved J-encoded phenylalanine. Sequences without an unambiguous match to a single V gene segment were excluded from the earlier analysis of about 630 of the donors. An earlier analysis of almost 600 of the donors classified V segments as functional when productive rearrangements were above 56.7% and as segregating when the standard deviation between donors was above 5%. A statistical classification framework was built to diagnose cytomegalovirus status from the catalog of TCR beta chain sequences. In a later analysis, TCR nucleotide sequences were compared against IMGT/GENE-DB human TR gene sequences so that V and J genes could be assigned. In a later analysis, CDR3 sequences and most-parsimonious VDJ recombination scenarios were assigned using the TCRdist pipeline. A later analysis defined each TCR beta chain by its CDR3 amino acid sequence plus V-gene family, and excluded reads lacking a unique V-gene family. As a way to deal with suspected cross-contamination and a sequencing artifact, a later analysis dropped 592 nucleotide sequences that were highly shared and had low generation probability. In a later analysis, a clonal expansion index was calculated for each public chain from normalized within-repertoire ranks of inferred template counts. In a later analysis, generation probabilities were computed with a VDJ recombination model fitted to out-of-frame rearrangements, and the resulting probabilities were checked against IGoR. In a later analysis, TCR-TCR, TCR-HLA and TCR-CMV co-occurrence was scored with hypergeometric tests, and a repertoire-size bias correction was applied to TCR pairs. A later analysis estimated false discovery rates by permuting HLA or CMV assignments 20 times. In a later analysis, co-occurring TCRs were grouped using DBSCAN, with TCRdist sequence similarity added in when clustering inside HLA-allele-positive subsets. Repertoires with fewer than 30,000 or more than 120,000 public chains, plus five repertoires with anomalous nucleotide sharing, were excluded from co-occurrence clustering. Not all clones reach the TCRdb copy of this immuneACCESS table, which keeps in-frame sequences only. Checked studies attribute under half of the gap to unresolved V genes and leave the rest unexplained. The V and J calls and clone size are taken from that table; D and trimming were inferred from the DNA. The sample includes about 200,000 clones, with about 81% observed a single time. The top ten clonotypes cover 6.5% of the sample.

Beyond this particular receptor, the publication reports: An association between a missense DCLRE1C variant and V-gene and J-gene trimming of TCR beta chains was found in a later genetic analysis and replicated in an independent cohort. Correlated functional status among segregating V segments might reflect linkage disequilibrium, but an unknown experimental factor could not be ruled out. Because counts were too low, more than 15 rarely observed V segments, including chromosome 9 orphons, were left out of the earlier analysis of some 600 of the donors. In a later analysis, 16,951 TCR beta sequences were associated with specific HLA alleles at a false discovery rate of 0.05. A few of the identified cytomegalovirus-associated TCR beta chains were confirmed in vitro to be specific for cytomegalovirus antigens. A further reported finding was that TCR beta sequences accurately predicted the HLA-A and HLA-B alleles for most subjects in the first cohort. According to a later genetic analysis, donors in an Asian-associated ancestry cluster had fewer N-insertions in productive TCRs than the approximately 670-donor mean. In an earlier analysis of 587 of the donors, most TCR beta V segments were observed in productive rearrangements about 90% or about 30% of the time, broadly matching IMGT annotations. In a later analysis, TCR association rates were found to vary across HLA loci, with the most associated TCRs seen for DRB1 alleles and the fewest for HLA-C alleles. A later analysis found that most CMV-associated TCR beta chains appeared HLA-restricted, with HLA associations seemingly driven largely by CMV exposure. The presence/absence analyses assumed that sequencing depth was roughly uniform across donors, and that assumption may not be true. Compared with equally common non-associated chains, HLA-associated TCR beta chains in a later analysis were more clonally expanded and had lower generation probabilities. A cluster of highly shared sequence variants was judged likely to be a technical artifact of the sequencing pipeline. The cohort was sequenced for TCR beta chains only, and without alpha or paired-chain data the features that could be detected were limited. Because HLA typing was missing for some donors at each locus, association tests included only the typed subset. The classifier was reported to diagnose cytomegalovirus status with high specificity and sensitivity in both the original and validation cohorts. For the cohort, immune exposure information was limited to CMV serostatus. The study gave a list of about 150 TCR beta chains associated with cytomegalovirus. Most TCR sequences were observed very rarely across donors, whereas some public TCRs were present in many individuals. Assigning TCR associations to individual alleles was difficult when HLA alleles, especially DR and DQ, strongly co-occurred. The authors suggested that the approach could potentially be extended to other disease states and immunological phenotypes. A later analysis reported that several top co-occurrence clusters appeared linked to parvovirus B19, influenza, CMV and Epstein-Barr virus. Because the 87-base-pair reads could not distinguish some IMGT-functional V segments, including TRBV6-2 and TRBV6-3, those segments were excluded.

The TCR was taken from a woman aged 45-65 years in good health and CMV-seropositive. Recombination joined TRBV19 with TRBJ1-5; 8 central bases correspond to TRBD1. The sequenced material came from PBMCs. This receptor has the CDR3 CASSVKTGTGPRRPQHF. The DNA sequence is as follows: TGTGCCAGTAGTGTCAAAACCGGGACAGGCCCCAGAAGGCCCCAGCATTTT.